This T cell receptor (beta chain) appears in the sequencing data of a study of cytomegalovirus exposure and HLA in healthy donors. Whole-study findings and limits: As was reported, the classifier diagnosed cytomegalovirus status with high specificity and sensitivity. The study labeled 150 to 200 TCR beta chains cytomegalovirus-associated.

Comments on this clone: Its antigen remains unknown.

Measured with immunoSEQ multiplex PCR; TCRdb has only the in-frame clones, and not every one. The table has about 240,000 clones, 86% seen once; the top ten hold around 1.2%. CDR3 length: 13 amino acids. From germline, CDR1 is SQVTM and CDR2 ANQGSEA. V gave up 6 bases and J gave up 5 bases; unmatched junction bases: 6. The sequencing input was PBMCs. J is TRBJ1-1 and V is TRBV29-1; TRBD1 aligns across 10 bases. The source is a woman younger than 45 in good health and CMV-seropositive. CDR3 DNA sequence: TGCAGCGTGATGGGACAGGGGAAAACTGAAGCTTTCTTT. Translated: CSVMGQGKTEAFF. The full variable domain, with the rest looked up from reference TRBV29-1 and TRBJ1-1, is SAVISQKPSRDICQRGTSLTIQCQVDSQVTMMFWYRQQPGQSLTLIATANQGSEATYESGFVIDKFPISRPNLTFSTLTVSNMSPEDSSIYLCSVMGQGKTEAFFGQGTRLTVV.